What follows describes a single TCR beta chain. This specimen belongs to a study of patients and donors after allogeneic stem cell transplantation. V was shortened by 4 bases and J by 0 bases, with 13 bases between the two germline ends. The CDR3 sequence is 17 residues long. Germline loops: CDR1 MGHDK, CDR2 SYGVNS. TCRdb ran MiXCR on the RT-PCR reads and lists one entry per CDR3 protein. This sample has about 960,000 distinct CDR3 sequences; 15% to 20% occur once, and the top ten carry around 6%. Sequenced sample: blood, either unsorted or a sorted T cell fraction (not recorded which). This clonotype was sampled from a human donor who was either an allogeneic HSCT recipient or a stem cell or donor lymphocyte infusion donor (not recorded which). It is not recorded whose cells these are; they may come from a transplant donor. The chain links TRBV25-1 to TRBJ2-6, with D possibly being TRBD2 (5 bases). The CDR3 sequence is CASSVWRAGSGANVLTF. As DNA, the CDR3 is TGTGCCAGCAGTGTATGGCGGGCTGGCTCTGGGGCCAACGTCCTGACTTTC.